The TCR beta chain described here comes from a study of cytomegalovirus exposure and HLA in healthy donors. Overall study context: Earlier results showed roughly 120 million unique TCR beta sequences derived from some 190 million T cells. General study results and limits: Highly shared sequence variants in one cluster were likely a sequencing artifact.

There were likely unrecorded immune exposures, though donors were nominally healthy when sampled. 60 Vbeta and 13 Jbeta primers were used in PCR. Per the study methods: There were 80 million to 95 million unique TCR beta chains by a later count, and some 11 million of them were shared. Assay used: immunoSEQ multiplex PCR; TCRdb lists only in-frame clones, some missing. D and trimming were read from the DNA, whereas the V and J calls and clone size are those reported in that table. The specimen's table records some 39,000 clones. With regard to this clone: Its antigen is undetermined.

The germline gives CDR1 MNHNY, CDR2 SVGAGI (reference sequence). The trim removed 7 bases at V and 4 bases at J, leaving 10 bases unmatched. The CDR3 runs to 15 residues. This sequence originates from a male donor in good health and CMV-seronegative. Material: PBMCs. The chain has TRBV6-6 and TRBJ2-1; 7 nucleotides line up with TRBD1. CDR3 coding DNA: TGTGCCAGCACCGTTACGGGGACAGCGTACAATGAGCAGTTCTTC. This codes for CASTVTGTAYNEQFF.